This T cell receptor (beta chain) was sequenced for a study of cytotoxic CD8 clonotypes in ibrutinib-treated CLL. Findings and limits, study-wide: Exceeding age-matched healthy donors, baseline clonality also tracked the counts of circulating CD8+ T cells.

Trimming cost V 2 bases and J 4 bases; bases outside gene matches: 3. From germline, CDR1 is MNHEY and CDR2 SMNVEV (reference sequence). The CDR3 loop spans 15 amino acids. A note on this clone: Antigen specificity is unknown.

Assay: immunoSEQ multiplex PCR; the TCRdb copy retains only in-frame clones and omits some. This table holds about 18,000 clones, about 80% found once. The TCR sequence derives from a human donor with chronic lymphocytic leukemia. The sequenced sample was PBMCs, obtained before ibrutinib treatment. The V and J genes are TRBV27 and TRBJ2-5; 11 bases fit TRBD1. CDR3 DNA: TGTGCCAGCAGTTTAGGACAGGGGGCAAGAGAGACCCAGTACTTC. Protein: CASSLGQGARETQYF.